The TCR beta chain described here comes from a study of cytomegalovirus exposure and HLA in healthy donors. Study findings and constraints: In a later analysis, across HLA loci, associated TCR counts were highest for DRB1, lowest for HLA-C. In a later analysis, V- and J-gene trimming of beta chains associated with a DCLRE1C missense variant, replicated independently. 150 to 200 TCR beta chains were listed as cytomegalovirus-associated.

The study ran its PCR with 60 Vbeta and 13 Jbeta primers. TCRdb's copy holds only in-frame clones and misses some; the assay was immunoSEQ multiplex PCR. This sample has more than 200,000 clones; around 80% occur once, and the top ten carry approximately 6%. The CDR3 totals 13 residues. Germline CDR1 is SQVTM and CDR2 is ANQGSEA. Trimming left V 2 bases short and J 2 bases short, with 9 bases between. This clone showed up just a few times. As yet, its antigen is unknown. Nominally healthy donors were sampled, though unrecorded immune exposures were likely. The chain has TRBV29-1 and TRBJ1-2; D gene uncertain. The specimen sequenced was PBMCs. The clonotype originates from a man between 35 and 55 years old in good health and CMV-seropositive. CDR3 coding DNA: TGCAGCGTTGAACGCCAGTCCAACTATGGCTACACCTTC. Translation gives CSVERQSNYGYTF. Complete variable domain (other parts from reference TRBV29-1 and TRBJ1-2): SAVISQKPSRDICQRGTSLTIQCQVDSQVTMMFWYRQQPGQSLTLIATANQGSEATYESGFVIDKFPISRPNLTFSTLTVSNMSPEDSSIYLCSVERQSNYGYTFGSGTRLTVV.